This TCR beta chain was captured in a study of blood T cell repertoires in COVID-19. The wider study: Samples taken during acute and convalescent COVID-19 were collected in the United States, Italy and Spain. PBMCs, B-cell-depleted T cells, or T cells were the source of the cDNA or gDNA that made up the material.

Per the study methods: Nucleated cell counts were estimated from reference gene primer amplification. Assay: immunoSEQ multiplex PCR; the TCRdb copy retains only in-frame clones and omits some. That table is the source of V, J and clone size, and D and trimming were worked out from the DNA. The sample yields some 280,000 clones, roughly 80% seen once. CDR1 SGHRS and CDR2 YFSETQ come from the germline V gene. Trimming took 5 bases from V and 1 from J; bases not matched to a gene: 7. The CDR3 length is 15 residues. V usage is TRBV5-1 and J usage is TRBJ2-5, with 8 bases matching TRBD1. Source material: peripheral blood. The TCR sequence derives from a woman aged 45-65 years with active or convalescent COVID-19. The CDR3 is CASSKQGVVQETQYF. The CDR3 DNA reads as TGCGCCAGCAGTAAACAGGGGGTCGTCCAAGAGACCCAGTACTTC.